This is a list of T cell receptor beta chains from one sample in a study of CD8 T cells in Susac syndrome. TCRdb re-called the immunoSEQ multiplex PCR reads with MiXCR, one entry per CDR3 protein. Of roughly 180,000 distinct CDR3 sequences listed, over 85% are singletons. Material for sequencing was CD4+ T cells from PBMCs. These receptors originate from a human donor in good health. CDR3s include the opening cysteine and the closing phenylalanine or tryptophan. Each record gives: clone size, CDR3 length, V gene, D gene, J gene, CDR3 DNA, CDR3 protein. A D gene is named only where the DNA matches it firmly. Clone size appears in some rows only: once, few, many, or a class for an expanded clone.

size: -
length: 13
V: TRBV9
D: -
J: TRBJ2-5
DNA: TGTGCCAGCAGCGCTGACCTTCGGGAGACCCAGTACTTC
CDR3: CASSADLRETQYF

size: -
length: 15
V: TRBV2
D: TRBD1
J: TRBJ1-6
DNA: TGTGCCAGCAGTGCAGGGGGCCATTTCAATTCACCCCTCCACTTT
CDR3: CASSAGGHFNSPLHF

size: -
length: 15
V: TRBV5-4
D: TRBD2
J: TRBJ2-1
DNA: TGTGCCAGCAGCTTAACTAGCGGTACCTACAATGAGCAGTTCTTC
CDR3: CASSLTSGTYNEQFF

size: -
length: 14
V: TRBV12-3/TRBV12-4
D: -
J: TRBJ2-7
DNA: TGTGCCAGCAGTTCCCGGGAGAAGGGCTACGAGCAGTACTTC
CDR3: CASSSREKGYEQYF

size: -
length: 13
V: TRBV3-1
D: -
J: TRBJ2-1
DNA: TGTGCCAGCAGTAACAAGGGTTTCGATGAGCAGTTCTTC
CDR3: CASSNKGFDEQFF

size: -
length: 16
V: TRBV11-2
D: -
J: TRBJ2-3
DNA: TGTGCCAGCAGCTTAGTGTTGTCCAGGACGACAGATACGCAGTATTTT
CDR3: CASSLVLSRTTDTQYF

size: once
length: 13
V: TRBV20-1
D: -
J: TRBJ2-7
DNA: TGCAGTGCTAGATCCCCGGGCCCCCACGAGCAGTACTTC
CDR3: CSARSPGPHEQYF

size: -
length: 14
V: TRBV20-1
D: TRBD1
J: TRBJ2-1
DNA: TGCAGTCCAGAGGGGGCCAACTCCTACAATGAGCAGTTCTTC
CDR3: CSPEGANSYNEQFF

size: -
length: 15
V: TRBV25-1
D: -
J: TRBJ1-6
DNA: TGTGCCAGCAGTGAAGGGGTCAGGGGTGGGTCACCCCTCCACTTT
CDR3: CASSEGVRGGSPLHF

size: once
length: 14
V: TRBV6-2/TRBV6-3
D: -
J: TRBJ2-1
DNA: TGTGCCAGCAGTGGCAGGGGTTTCGTCAATGAGCAGTTCTTC
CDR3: CASSGRGFVNEQFF

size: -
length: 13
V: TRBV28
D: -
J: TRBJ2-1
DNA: TGTGCCAGCAGTTTAGAGCTGGTGAGTGAGCAGTTCTTC
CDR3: CASSLELVSEQFF

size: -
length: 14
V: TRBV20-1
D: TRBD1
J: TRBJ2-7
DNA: TGCAGTGCTAGAATGGGACAGGGTACCTACGAGCAGTACTTC
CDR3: CSARMGQGTYEQYF

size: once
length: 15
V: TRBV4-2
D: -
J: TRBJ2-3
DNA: TGTGCCAGCAGCCAACCGGGGCTAGCAGCAGATACGCAGTATTTT
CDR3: CASSQPGLAADTQYF

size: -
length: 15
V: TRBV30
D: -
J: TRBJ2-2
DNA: TGTGCCTGGGTACGGACCGGGATTCGCACCGGGGAGCTGTTTTTT
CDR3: CAWVRTGIRTGELFF

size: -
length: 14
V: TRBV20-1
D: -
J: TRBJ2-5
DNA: TGCAGTGCTAGCGACATAGCGGAGGAGGAGACCCAGTACTTC
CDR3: CSASDIAEEETQYF

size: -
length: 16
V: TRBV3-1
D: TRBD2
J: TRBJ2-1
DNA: TGTGCCAGCAGCCCATCCGGGACTAGGTACCACAATGAGCAGTTCTTC
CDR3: CASSPSGTRYHNEQFF

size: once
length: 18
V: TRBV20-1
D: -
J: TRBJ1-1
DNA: TGCAGTGCCTCACTCTTGGGTCAAAAACACCTTATGAACACTGAAGCTTTCTTT
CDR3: CSASLLGQKHLMNTEAFF

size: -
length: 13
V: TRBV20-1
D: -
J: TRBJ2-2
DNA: TGCAGTGCACCCGACGGATACACCGGGGAGCTGTTTTTT
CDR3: CSAPDGYTGELFF

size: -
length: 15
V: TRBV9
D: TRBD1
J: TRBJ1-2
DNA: TGTGCCAGCAGCATCCGGGACAGGTCTAACTATGGCTACACCTTC
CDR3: CASSIRDRSNYGYTF

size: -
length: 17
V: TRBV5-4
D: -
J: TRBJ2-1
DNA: TGTGCCAGCAGCTCCGGACTGGACTTATACGCCTACAATGAGCAGTTCTTC
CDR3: CASSSGLDLYAYNEQFF

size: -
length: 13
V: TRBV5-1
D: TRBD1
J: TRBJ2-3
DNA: TGCGCCAGCAGAAAGGGGGCCACAGATACGCAGTATTTT
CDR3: CASRKGATDTQYF

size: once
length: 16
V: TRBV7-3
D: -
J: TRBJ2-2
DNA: TGTGCCAGCAGCCCATTACGGATTGGGAACACCGGGGAGCTGTTTTTT
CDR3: CASSPLRIGNTGELFF

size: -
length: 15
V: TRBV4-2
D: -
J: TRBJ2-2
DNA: TGTGCCAGCAGCCAAGAAGGGATCCACACCGGGGAGCTGTTTTTT
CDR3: CASSQEGIHTGELFF

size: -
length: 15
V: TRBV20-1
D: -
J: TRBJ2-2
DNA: TGCAGTGCCCGACGGGCGGGGGACATCACCGGGGAGCTGTTTTTT
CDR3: CSARRAGDITGELFF

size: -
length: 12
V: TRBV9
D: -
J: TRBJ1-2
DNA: TGTGCCAGCAGCGTAGGTGAGGTCGGCTACACCTTC
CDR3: CASSVGEVGYTF

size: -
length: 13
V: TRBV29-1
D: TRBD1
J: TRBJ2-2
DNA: TGCAGCGGGGGGACAGGGGTAACCGGGGAGCTGTTTTTT
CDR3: CSGGTGVTGELFF

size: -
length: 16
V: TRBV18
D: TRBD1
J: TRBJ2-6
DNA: TGTGCCAGCTCACTCAACGCGGGACAGGGTTCCAACGTCCTGACTTTC
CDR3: CASSLNAGQGSNVLTF

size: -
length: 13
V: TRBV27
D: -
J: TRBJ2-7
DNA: TGTGCCAGCAGTTATAAGGGTATCCACGAGCAGTACTTC
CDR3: CASSYKGIHEQYF

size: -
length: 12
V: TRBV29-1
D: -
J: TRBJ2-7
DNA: TGCAGCGCCGCATATCCGGACTACGAGCAGTACTTC
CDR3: CSAAYPDYEQYF

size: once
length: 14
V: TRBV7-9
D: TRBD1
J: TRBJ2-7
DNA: TGTGCCAGCAGCTCATGGACAGGGGACTACGAGCAGTACTTC
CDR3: CASSSWTGDYEQYF

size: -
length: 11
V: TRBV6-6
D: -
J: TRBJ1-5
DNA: TGTGCCAGCGGGGGGAGTCAGCCCCAGCATTTT
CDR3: CASGGSQPQHF

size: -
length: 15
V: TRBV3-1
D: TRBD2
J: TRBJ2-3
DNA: TGTGCCAGCAGATCCGGGGGGGCAGGAACAGATACGCAGTATTTT
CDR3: CASRSGGAGTDTQYF

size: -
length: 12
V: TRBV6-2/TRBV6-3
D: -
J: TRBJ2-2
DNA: TGTGCCAGCAGTTATGGCACCGGGGAGCTGTTTTTT
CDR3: CASSYGTGELFF

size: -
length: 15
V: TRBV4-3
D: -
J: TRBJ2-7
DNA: TGCGCCAGCAGCCAAGTGTATGACAAGGCCTACGAGCAGTACTTC
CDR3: CASSQVYDKAYEQYF

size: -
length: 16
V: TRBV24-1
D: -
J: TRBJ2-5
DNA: TGTGCCACGCAAGGGGCAGGGCCCCGTGGTATTGAGACCCAGTACTTC
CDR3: CATQGAGPRGIETQYF

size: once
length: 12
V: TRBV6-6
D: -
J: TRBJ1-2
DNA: TGTGCCAGCAGTACCGGGGATCGTGGCTACACCTTC
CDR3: CASSTGDRGYTF

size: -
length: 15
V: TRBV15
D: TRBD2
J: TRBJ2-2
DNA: TGTGCCACCAGCAGAGATCGGGGGGTCACCGGGGAGCTGTTTTTT
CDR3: CATSRDRGVTGELFF

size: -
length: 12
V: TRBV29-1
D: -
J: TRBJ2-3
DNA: TGCAGCGTCGCTGTTAGCACAGATACGCAGTATTTT
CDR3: CSVAVSTDTQYF

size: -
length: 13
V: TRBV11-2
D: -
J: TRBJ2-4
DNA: TGTGCCAGCAGCTTAGAACGCTGGGACATTCAGTACTTC
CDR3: CASSLERWDIQYF

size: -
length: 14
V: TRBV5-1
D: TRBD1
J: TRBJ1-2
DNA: TGCGCCAGCAGCTCAATTGACAGGGCCTATGGCTACACCTTC
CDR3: CASSSIDRAYGYTF

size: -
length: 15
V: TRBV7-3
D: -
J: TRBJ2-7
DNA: TGTGCCAGCAGCCCGCAGGGGAGGGGCCCCTACGAGCAGTACTTC
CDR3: CASSPQGRGPYEQYF

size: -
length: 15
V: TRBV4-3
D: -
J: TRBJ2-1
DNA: TGCGCCAGCAGCCCTTCACAGAGGACCTACAATGAGCAGTTCTTC
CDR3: CASSPSQRTYNEQFF

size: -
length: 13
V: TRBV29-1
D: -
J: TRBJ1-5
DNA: TGCAGCGTTGCCGCAGACTACAATCAGCCCCAGCATTTT
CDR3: CSVAADYNQPQHF

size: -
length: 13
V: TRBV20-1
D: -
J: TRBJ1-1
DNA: TGCAGTGCCCTCCGCGGATCCAACACTGAAGCTTTCTTT
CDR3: CSALRGSNTEAFF

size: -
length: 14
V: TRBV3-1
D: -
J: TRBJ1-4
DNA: TGTGCCAGCAGCCCGGGACTGCAGCGTGAAAAACTGTTTTTT
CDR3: CASSPGLQREKLFF

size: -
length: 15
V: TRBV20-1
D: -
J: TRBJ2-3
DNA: TGCAGTGCTAGTCGACTGAGAACTAGCACAGATACGCAGTATTTT
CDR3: CSASRLRTSTDTQYF

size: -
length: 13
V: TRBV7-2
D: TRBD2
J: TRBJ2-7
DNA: TGTGCCAGCAGCGGAACGGGGGGAGGGGAGCAGTACTTC
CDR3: CASSGTGGGEQYF

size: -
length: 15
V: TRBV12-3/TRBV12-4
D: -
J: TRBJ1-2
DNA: TGTGCCAGCAGTCCTACAGGGCCGGTGGACTATGGCTACACCTTC
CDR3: CASSPTGPVDYGYTF

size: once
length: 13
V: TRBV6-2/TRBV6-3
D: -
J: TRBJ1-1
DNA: TGTGCCAGCAGACCCGGGGATCGGACTGAAGCTTTCTTT
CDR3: CASRPGDRTEAFF

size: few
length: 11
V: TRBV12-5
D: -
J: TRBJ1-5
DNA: TGTGCTAGTGGTTTCAATCAGCCCCAGCATTTT
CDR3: CASGFNQPQHF

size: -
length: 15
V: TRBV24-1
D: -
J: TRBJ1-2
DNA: TGTGCCACCAGTGATTTTTCGGGGACCAACTATGGCTACACCTTC
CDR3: CATSDFSGTNYGYTF

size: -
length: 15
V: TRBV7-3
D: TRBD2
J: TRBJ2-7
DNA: TGTGCCAGCAGCCTAGTAGCGGGGGGGCGCTACGAGCAGTACTTC
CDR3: CASSLVAGGRYEQYF

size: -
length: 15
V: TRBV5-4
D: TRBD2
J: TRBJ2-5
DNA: TGTGCCAGCAGCTCCGCTAGCGGGGGGCGGGAGACCCAGTACTTC
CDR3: CASSSASGGRETQYF